Each of the 13 T cell receptor beta chains below was sequenced from the same sample in a study of blood T cell repertoires in COVID-19. Assay used: immunoSEQ multiplex PCR; TCRdb lists only in-frame clones, some missing. In the table there are roughly 100,000 clones, less than 90% of which are singletons. The sequenced material came from peripheral blood. The receptors here all came from a human donor in a cohort sampled during active COVID-19.

The DNA of the CDR3 is TGTGCCAGCAGCCCTATCAATGAGCAGTTCTTC. The encoded protein is CASSPINEQFF. V gene TRBV7-2 combines with J gene TRBJ2-1; no firm D call. Germline CDR1 reads SGHTA; CDR2 reads FQGNSA. CDR3 length: 11 residues. The V end was cut by 5 bases, the J end by 6 bases, with 5 bases between.

The chain is built from TRBV5-8 and TRBJ2-7; the D gene is possibly TRBD2 (5 bases). Per germline, CDR1 SGHTS and CDR2 YDEGEE. The CDR3 is 16 amino acids. Trimming cost V 1 base and J 1 base, with 15 bases left between them. DNA of the CDR3: TGTGCCAGCAGCTTGCGGTATCGGGAAGGGTCCTACGAGCAGTACTTC. Protein product: CASSLRYREGSYEQYF.

The genes are TRBV7-3 and TRBJ2-6; possible D gene TRBD1, 6 bases. V was trimmed by 1 base and J by 0 bases, leaving 13 bases between them. The CDR3 runs to 18 residues. The V gene's germline CDR1 is SGHTA and CDR2 FQGTGA. The CDR3: CASSLRDRLSSGANVLTF. DNA for the CDR3: TGTGCCAGCAGCTTAAGAGACAGGTTGAGCTCTGGGGCCAACGTCCTGACTTTC.

This rearrangement joins TRBV5-1 to TRBJ2-7; 9 nucleotides align to TRBD2. Unmatched junction bases numbered 10, after V lost 4 bases and J lost 5 bases. Germline V gene sequence: CDR1 SGHRS, CDR2 YFSETQ. The CDR3 is made up of 15 amino acids. This CDR3 reads CASSLDLAGANEQYF. The CDR3 DNA reads as TGCGCCAGCAGCCTGGATTTAGCGGGAGCGAACGAGCAGTACTTC. Full variable domain (outside the CDR3, taken from reference TRBV5-1 and TRBJ2-7): KAGVTQTPRYLIKTRGQQVTLSCSPISGHRSVSWYQQTPGQGLQFLFEYFSETQRNKGNFPGRFSGRQFSNSRSEMNVSTLELGDSALYLCASSLDLAGANEQYFGPGTRLTVT.

The chain has TRBV10-2 and TRBJ1-1; weak D call: TRBD1 (5 bases). Trimming took 6 bases from V and 1 from J, leaving 21 bases between them. Germline V gene sequence: CDR1 WSHSY, CDR2 SAAADI. This CDR3 is built from 17 residues. CDR3 sequence reads: CASRDPFTYGGNTEAFF. In nucleotides, the CDR3 is TGCGCCAGCAGGGACCCGTTCACCTACGGGGGGAACACTGAAGCTTTCTTT.

This clone was counted a few times. The chain uses TRBV25-1 and TRBJ1-5, with TRBD1 identical over 9 bases. This CDR3 contains 14 residues. Germline values: CDR1 MGHDK, CDR2 SYGVNS. V shed 6 bases, J shed 6 bases, and the junction held 6 bases outside the gene matches. The CDR3 DNA reads as TGTGCCAGCAGAGACAGGGGGGAGATTCAGCCCCAGCATTTT. It is translated as CASRDRGEIQPQHF.

The chain couples TRBV24-1 to TRBJ2-2, with D possibly matching TRBD1 (6 bases). Between the trimmed V and J ends, which lost 2 bases and 1 base, there was a span of 16 bases. This CDR3 has 18 residues. The germline gives CDR1 KGHDR, CDR2 SFDVKD. CDR3 DNA sequence: TGTGCCACCAGTGATTCCCGTGGGTCCAGGGGGAACACCGGGGAGCTGTTTTTT. Protein product: CATSDSRGSRGNTGELFF.

The V and J genes are TRBV4-1 and TRBJ2-1; TRBD1 is a possible D gene (6 bases). V was clipped by 0 bases and J by 5 bases, with 8 bases between them. From germline, CDR1 is MGHRA and CDR2 YSYEKL. The CDR3 runs to 14 residues. DNA for the CDR3: TGCGCCAGCAGCCAAGATCGACAGGACAATGAGCAGTTCTTC. Translating gives CASSQDRQDNEQFF.

This sequence joins TRBV20-1 and TRBJ2-7, with 7 bases aligning to TRBD2. Trimming at V came to 6 bases and at J to 5 bases, leaving 10 bases not matched to a gene. This CDR3 comprises 13 residues. Germline V CDR1 and CDR2: DFQATT, SNEGSKA (reference sequence). The CDR3 coding sequence is TGCAGTGCCAGTCCCGGGGGGACCCACGAGCAGTACTTC. Translating it yields CSASPGGTHEQYF.

The rearrangement links TRBV5-1 to TRBJ2-3; 9 nucleotides align to TRBD2. CDR1 is SGHRS and CDR2 is YFSETQ in the germline V gene. The J segment lost 6 bases and the V segment lost 1 base, leaving 9 bases of the junction unmatched. This CDR3 has 16 residues. The CDR3 sequence: CASSLSFRREGDTQYF. CDR3 sequence (DNA): TGCGCCAGCAGCTTGAGCTTTCGGCGGGAGGGGGATACGCAGTATTTT.

The gene calls are TRBV18 and TRBJ2-7; unclear D gene. Trimming removed 3 bases from V and 0 bases from J, with 9 bases in between. The CDR3 is made up of 14 amino acids. Per germline, CDR1 KGHSH and CDR2 LQKENI. The CDR3 region has the DNA TGTGCCAGCTCACCCGGCGGTAGCTCCTACGAGCAGTACTTC. Translated: CASSPGGSSYEQYF.

The rearrangement uses TRBV7-2 and TRBJ2-7; tentatively, D is TRBD2 (5 bases). Germline CDR1 and CDR2: SGHTA and FQGNSA. The CDR3 loop spans 16 amino acids. V was cut by 2 bases and J by 0 bases, with 14 bases left in between. The CDR3 is CASSLSGTESSYEQYF. Here the CDR3 DNA reads TGTGCCAGCAGCTTAAGCGGAACAGAGAGCTCCTACGAGCAGTACTTC.

This clone qualifies as medium-sized. The chain employs TRBV4-2 and TRBJ1-2, with 11 positions matching TRBD1. With 4 bases clipped from V and 6 bases from J, the junction kept 4 bases outside the gene matches. This CDR3 has 14 residues. Germline CDR1 and CDR2: LGHNA and YNFKEQ. The CDR3 sequence: CASSPGQGAHGYTF. CDR3 coding DNA: TGTGCCAGCAGCCCCGGACAGGGGGCGCATGGCTACACCTTC.